The 24 T cell receptor beta chains given below trace back to one sample, sequenced in a study of blood T cell repertoires in COVID-19. This table comes from immunoSEQ multiplex PCR, and its TCRdb copy is limited to in-frame clones, with some not included. The sample includes roughly 79,000 clones, 82% seen only once; the top ten take about 6.9%. Sequenced input: peripheral blood. These receptors were taken from a human donor in a cohort sampled during active COVID-19.

The V and J genes are TRBV7-9 and TRBJ1-1; D unresolved. The CDR3 covers 15 residues. From germline, CDR1 is SEHNR and CDR2 FQNEAQ (reference sequence). V dropped 5 bases and J dropped 4 bases, with 17 bases sitting between them. CDR3 coding DNA: TGTGCCAGCAGCCCCCGAGAGGGAGAAGCCACTGAAGCTTTCTTT. It yields the protein CASSPREGEATEAFF.

The chain recombines TRBV5-1 with TRBJ1-4, with D perhaps matching TRBD1 (5 bases). With 0 bases removed from V and 2 bases from J, the gap between germline ends came to 14 bases. The CDR3 is made up of 17 amino acids. CDR1 is SGHRS, CDR2 YFSETQ, per germline. CDR3 sequence (DNA): TGCGCCAGCAGCTTGGTTAGGGGTTGGGGTACTAATGAAAAACTGTTTTTT. It codes for CASSLVRGWGTNEKLFF.

This clone was observed a handful of times. Other DNA variants within this sample encode the same CDR3. The chain carries TRBV7-9 and TRBJ1-2; D is unclear. Germline-derived CDR1 and CDR2 are SEHNR and FQNEAQ (reference sequence). CDR3 size: 12 residues. Trimming shortened V by 4 bases and J by 3 bases, and 6 bases separated the two germline ends. The CDR3 sequence: CASSSDYYGYTF. The CDR3 bases are TGTGCCAGCAGCTCCGACTACTATGGCTACACCTTC.

This chain connects TRBV19 to TRBJ2-2, with TRBD1 as a possible D gene (5 bases). The germline V gene has CDR1 LNHDA and CDR2 SQIVND (reference sequence). The length of the CDR3 is 14 residues. V shed 5 bases and J shed 6 bases, with 13 bases lying between them. The CDR3 sequence: CASSEIGRAGELFF. The CDR3 DNA reads TGTGCCAGTAGTGAAATAGGCAGGGCCGGGGAGCTGTTTTTT.

The chain recombines TRBV5-1 with TRBJ2-3; tentative D call: TRBD1 (6 bases). Germline V gives CDR1 SGHRS, CDR2 YFSETQ. CDR3 length: 15 amino acids. V was cut by 6 bases and J by 5 bases, with 19 bases left in between. The CDR3 spells CASKDRTAVLDTQYF. CDR3 sequence (DNA): TGCGCCAGCAAAGATAGGACAGCAGTCCTAGATACGCAGTATTTT.

This chain connects TRBV12-3 or TRBV12-4 to TRBJ1-1; D perhaps matches TRBD1 (5 bases). This CDR3 is 13 amino acids long. Trimming took off 4 bases at V and 3 bases at J, with 9 bases between the two ends. The CDR3 DNA sequence: TGTGCCAGCAGTTGGGGGGGGGACACTGAAGCTTTCTTT. This codes for CASSWGGDTEAFF.

Only one count was recorded for this clone. The chain is built from TRBV6-5 and TRBJ1-2; TRBD1 is a possible D gene (5 bases). The CDR3 extends over 13 amino acids. Looked up from germline, CDR1 is MNHEY and CDR2 is SVGAGI. The V gene lost 6 bases and the J gene lost 8 bases, with 16 bases spanning the gap. In nucleotides, the CDR3 is TGTGCCAGCAGAACATATAGGACACAGGGCTACACCTTC. Translation: CASRTYRTQGYTF.

The chain combines TRBV5-1 with TRBJ1-3, with TRBD1 matching over 10 bases. Germline CDR1 is SGHRS and CDR2 is YFSETQ. With V trimmed by 2 bases and J by 1 base, 6 bases remained unmatched. This CDR3 contains 17 residues. The CDR3 DNA reads as TGCGCCAGCAGCTTAGGGACAGGGGATCGTTCTGGAAACACCATATATTTT. The encoded protein is CASSLGTGDRSGNTIYF. The variable domain in full, with the rest retrieved from reference TRBV5-1 and TRBJ1-3, is KAGVTQTPRYLIKTRGQQVTLSCSPISGHRSVSWYQQTPGQGLQFLFEYFSETQRNKGNFPGRFSGRQFSNSRSEMNVSTLELGDSALYLCASSLGTGDRSGNTIYFGEGSWLTVV.

CDR3 coding DNA: TGCGCCAGCAGCGTCACCGGGACAGCCGAGTTTGGCTCTGGAAACACCATATATTTT. This gives the protein CASSVTGTAEFGSGNTIYF. This chain joins TRBV5-1 and TRBJ1-3; TRBD1 agrees at 7 bases. The germline V gene has CDR1 SGHRS and CDR2 YFSETQ. This CDR3 is 19 amino acids long. V trimming: 4 bases; J trimming: 0 bases; junction bases outside the gene matches: 16.

The chain employs TRBV5-1 and TRBJ2-1; TRBD2 is a possible D gene (5 bases). V lost 0 bases, J lost 4 bases, and 11 bases lay in between. This CDR3 region has 15 residues. Germline V gene sequence: CDR1 SGHRS, CDR2 YFSETQ. The CDR3 DNA reads TGCGCCAGCAGCTTGGAGGGCCGAGGGTACAATGAGCAGTTCTTC. Encoded protein: CASSLEGRGYNEQFF. Full variable domain (remainder filled in from reference TRBV5-1 and TRBJ2-1): KAGVTQTPRYLIKTRGQQVTLSCSPISGHRSVSWYQQTPGQGLQFLFEYFSETQRNKGNFPGRFSGRQFSNSRSEMNVSTLELGDSALYLCASSLEGRGYNEQFFGPGTRLTVL.

Of note for this clone: Germline and junction disagree at one end, which may indicate a read error. This chain connects TRBV7-2 to TRBJ1-2, with D perhaps matching TRBD1 (5 bases). Germline CDR1 SGHTA, CDR2 FQGNSA. The CDR3 runs to 15 residues. CDR3 DNA sequence: TGTGCCAGCAGCTTAGGGCCCCAGGGAATCTATAGTCCCGTCTTC. The encoded protein is CASSLGPQGIYSPVF.

The chain is built from TRBV6-5 and TRBJ2-1; TRBD2 matches at 12 bases. The CDR3 has 13 amino acids. J lost 8 bases, V lost 6 bases, and 2 bases had no gene match. Germline assignment: CDR1 MNHEY and CDR2 SVGAGI. CDR3 in DNA: TGTGCCAGCAGGACTAGCGGGGGCGATGAGCAGTTCTTC. This sequence encodes CASRTSGGDEQFF.

In its sample, this clone was seen a few times. The chain couples TRBV19 to TRBJ1-1; TRBD1 agrees at 7 bases. CDR3 length: 16 amino acids. V gave up 5 bases and J gave up 4 bases; unmatched junction bases: 13. Germline lookup yields CDR1 LNHDA and CDR2 SQIVND (reference sequence). The chain's CDR3 is CASSPRGQPASTEAFF. In DNA, the CDR3 is TGTGCCAGTAGTCCCAGGGGACAGCCGGCGAGCACTGAAGCTTTCTTT.

This chain joins TRBV20-1 and TRBJ2-7; weak D call: TRBD1 (5 bases). Germline V gene data show CDR1 as DFQATT and CDR2 as SNEGSKA (reference sequence). V was trimmed by 3 bases and J by 5 bases, leaving 17 bases between them. There are 14 residues in the CDR3. The CDR3 protein is CSASHQGSLHEQYF. CDR3 DNA: TGCAGTGCTAGTCATCAGGGTAGTTTGCACGAGCAGTACTTC.

The V and J genes are TRBV3-1 (or the pseudogene TRBV3-2) and TRBJ2-7; D unclear. The CDR3 has 11 residues. V gave up 4 bases and J gave up 5 bases, with 6 bases separating them. Germline V lookup: CDR1 LGHDT, CDR2 YNNKEL (reference sequence). The CDR3 DNA reads TGTGCCAGCAGCCCCGGTAACGAGCAGTACTTC. Protein product: CASSPGNEQYF.

The genes are TRBV2 and TRBJ1-2; a possible D gene is TRBD1 (5 bases). The germline V gene encodes CDR1 SNHLY and CDR2 FYNNEI. The CDR3 has 12 residues. Trimming took off 6 bases at V and 4 bases at J, with 9 bases between the two ends. The CDR3, as DNA: TGTGCCAGCAGGGACACCTCCTATGGCTACACCTTC. It yields the protein CASRDTSYGYTF.

This chain links TRBV7-8 with TRBJ1-1; 9 positions match TRBD1. Unmatched junction bases numbered 3, after V lost 1 base and J lost 0 bases. This CDR3 comprises 16 residues. Germline V gene data show CDR1 as SGHVS and CDR2 as FQNEAQ. CDR3 coding DNA: TGTGCCAGCAGCTTAGAGGGACAGGGACTGAACACTGAAGCTTTCTTT. This gives the protein CASSLEGQGLNTEAFF.

This chain links TRBV6-5 with TRBJ1-3; a weak D match, TRBD1 (5 bases). Trimming stripped 0 bases from V and 6 bases from J, with 9 bases between. This CDR3 has 14 amino acids. Germline CDR1 is MNHEY and CDR2 is SVGAGI. CDR3 protein: CASSYSGGENTIYF. The CDR3 bases are TGTGCCAGCAGTTACTCTGGAGGGGAAAACACCATATATTTT.

The chain has TRBV4-1 and TRBJ1-2; D gene unclear. The germline V gene has CDR1 MGHRA and CDR2 YSYEKL. CDR3 size: 12 residues. Trimming took off 2 bases at V and 5 bases at J, with 6 bases between the two ends. CDR3 DNA: TGCGCCAGCAGCCAACCCCCGTATGGCTACACCTTC. Residues: CASSQPPYGYTF.

The chain couples TRBV19 to TRBJ2-7; 7 bases fit TRBD2. Germline CDR1 and CDR2: LNHDA and SQIVND (reference sequence). The CDR3 runs to 11 residues. V lost 3 bases to trimming and J lost 10 bases; unmatched junction nucleotides: 3. DNA of the CDR3: TGTGCCAGTAGTATTGGGAGGGAACAGTACTTC. Its protein product is CASSIGREQYF.

This clone was seen only once. CDR3 bases: TGTGCCAGCAGCTTGAGGTGGGCAGGGAACACTGAAGCTTTCTTT. This translates into CASSLRWAGNTEAFF. The gene calls are TRBV5-5 and TRBJ1-1; D unresolved. Germline V gene data show CDR1 as SGHKS and CDR2 as YYEKEE (reference sequence). V gave up 1 base and J gave up 1 base, with 11 bases separating them. CDR3 length equals 15 residues.

This rearrangement joins TRBV6-4 to TRBJ2-7; no clear D. Per germline, CDR1 MRHNA and CDR2 SNTAGT. V shed 11 bases and J shed 2 bases, with 34 bases lying between them. There are 19 residues in the CDR3. The CDR3, as DNA: TGTGCCCAGTTAAAGGCCCGAACAGAGACCAAACCTGGAACCTACGAGCAGTACTTC. This codes for CAQLKARTETKPGTYEQYF.

The rearrangement uses TRBV5-8 and TRBJ1-3; TRBD1 is a possible D gene (6 bases). The V gene's germline CDR1 is SGHTS and CDR2 YDEGEE. The CDR3 is 16 residues long. Trimming pared 4 bases from V and 0 bases from J, leaving 14 bases between. In nucleotides, the CDR3 is TGTGCCAGCAGCAGGGGGACGAAAGCCTCTGGAAACACCATATATTTT. It specifies CASSRGTKASGNTIYF.

This clone was found a few times. The rearrangement uses TRBV29-1 and TRBJ2-7; D uncertain. The length of the CDR3 is 12 residues. Germline CDR1 SQVTM, CDR2 ANQGSEA. Deletions cut 4 bases from V and 6 bases from J, with 13 bases between. CDR3 DNA: TGCAGCGTTGGAACCCCCGGTGGCGAGCAGTACTTC. Encoded protein: CSVGTPGGEQYF.